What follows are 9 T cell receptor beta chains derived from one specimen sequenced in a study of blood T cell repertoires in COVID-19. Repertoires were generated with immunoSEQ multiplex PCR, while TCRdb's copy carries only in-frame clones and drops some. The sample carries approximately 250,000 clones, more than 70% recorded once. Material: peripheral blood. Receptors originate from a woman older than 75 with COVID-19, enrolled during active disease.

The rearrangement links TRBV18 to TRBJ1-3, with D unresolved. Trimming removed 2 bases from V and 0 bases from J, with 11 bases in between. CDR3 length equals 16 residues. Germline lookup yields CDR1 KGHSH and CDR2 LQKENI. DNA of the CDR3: TGTGCCAGCTCACCAAATGAGGGCAGCTCTGGAAACACCATATATTTT. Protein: CASSPNEGSSGNTIYF.

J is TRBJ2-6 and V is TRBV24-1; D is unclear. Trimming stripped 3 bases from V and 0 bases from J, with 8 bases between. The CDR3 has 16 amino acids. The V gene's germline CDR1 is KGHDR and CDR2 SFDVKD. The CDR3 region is CATSDPRLSGANVLTF. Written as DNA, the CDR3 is TGTGCCACCAGTGATCCCAGGCTCTCTGGGGCCAACGTCCTGACTTTC.

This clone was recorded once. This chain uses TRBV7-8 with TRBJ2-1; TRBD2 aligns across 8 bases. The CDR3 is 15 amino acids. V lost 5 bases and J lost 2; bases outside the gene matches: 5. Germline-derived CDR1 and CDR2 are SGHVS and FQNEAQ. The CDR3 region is CASSDSGATYNEQFF. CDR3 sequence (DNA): TGTGCCAGCAGCGATAGCGGGGCGACCTACAATGAGCAGTTCTTC.

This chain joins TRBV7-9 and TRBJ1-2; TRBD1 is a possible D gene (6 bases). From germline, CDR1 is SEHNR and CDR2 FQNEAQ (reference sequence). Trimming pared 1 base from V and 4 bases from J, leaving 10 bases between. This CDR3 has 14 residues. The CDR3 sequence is CASSLVQGSYGYTF. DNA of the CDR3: TGTGCCAGCAGCTTAGTGCAGGGGAGCTATGGCTACACCTTC.

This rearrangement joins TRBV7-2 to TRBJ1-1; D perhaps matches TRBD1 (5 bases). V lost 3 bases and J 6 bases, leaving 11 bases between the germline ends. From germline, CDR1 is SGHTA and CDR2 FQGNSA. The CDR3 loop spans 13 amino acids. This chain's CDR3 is CASSFSAGSEAFF. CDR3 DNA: TGTGCCAGCAGCTTCTCTGCAGGGTCTGAAGCTTTCTTT.

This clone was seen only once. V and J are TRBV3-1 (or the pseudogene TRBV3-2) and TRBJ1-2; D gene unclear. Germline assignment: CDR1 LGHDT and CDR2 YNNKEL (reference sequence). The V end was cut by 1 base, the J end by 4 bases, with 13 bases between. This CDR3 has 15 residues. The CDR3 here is CASSQGANSPYGYTF. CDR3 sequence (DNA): TGTGCCAGCAGCCAAGGTGCCAACTCCCCCTATGGCTACACCTTC.

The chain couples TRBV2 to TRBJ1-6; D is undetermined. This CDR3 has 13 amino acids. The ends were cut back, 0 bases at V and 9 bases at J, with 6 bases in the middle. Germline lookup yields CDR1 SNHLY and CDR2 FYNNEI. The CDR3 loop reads CASSEAAGSPLHF. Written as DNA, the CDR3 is TGTGCCAGCAGTGAAGCGGCAGGTTCACCCCTCCACTTT.

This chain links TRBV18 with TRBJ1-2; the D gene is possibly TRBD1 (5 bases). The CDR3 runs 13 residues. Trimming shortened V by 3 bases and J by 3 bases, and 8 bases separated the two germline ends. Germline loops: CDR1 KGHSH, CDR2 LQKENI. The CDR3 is CASSPEGYYGYTF. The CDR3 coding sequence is TGTGCCAGCTCACCGGAGGGGTACTATGGCTACACCTTC.

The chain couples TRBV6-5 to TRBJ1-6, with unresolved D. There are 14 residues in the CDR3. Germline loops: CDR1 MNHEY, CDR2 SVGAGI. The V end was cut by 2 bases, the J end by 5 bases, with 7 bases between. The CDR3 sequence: CASSYTVHNSPLHF. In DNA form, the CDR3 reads TGTGCCAGCAGTTACACGGTTCATAATTCACCCCTCCACTTT.